A selection of T cell receptor beta chains follows, all from one sample in a study of T cells after yellow fever vaccination. TCRdb used MiXCR to reprocess the 5' RACE reads, holding one entry per CDR3 protein. The sample shows about 500,000 distinct CDR3 sequences, less than 20% of them seen only once. The sample in question was PBMCs, obtained 4 to 5 days after the first yellow fever vaccination. Source of these receptors: a man between 18 and 29 years old who received the YFV17D yellow fever vaccine. The CDR3 runs from the conserved cysteine through the conserved F or W. The order of the fields is D gene, CDR3 length, V gene, J gene, clone size, CDR3 protein, CDR3 DNA. The D gene is left open where the match is weak. Part of the rows lack a size; the others show once, few, many or a class for expanded clones.

d_call: TRBD2
cdr3_length: 16
v_call: TRBV5-1
j_call: TRBJ2-1
clone_size: many
cdr3_aa: CASSRTSGGSYNEQFF
cdr3_nt: TGCGCCAGCAGCAGAACTAGCGGGGGCTCCTACAATGAGCAGTTCTTC

d_call: NA
cdr3_length: 15
v_call: TRBV7-8
j_call: TRBJ2-2
clone_size: many
cdr3_aa: CASRPGTVNTGELFF
cdr3_nt: TGTGCCAGCAGGCCGGGGACCGTAAACACCGGGGAGCTGTTTTTT

d_call: NA
cdr3_length: 14
v_call: TRBV5-1
j_call: TRBJ2-5
clone_size: once
cdr3_aa: CASSLSEVTETQYF
cdr3_nt: TGCGCCAGCAGCTTAAGCGAAGTTACAGAGACCCAGTACTTC

d_call: NA
cdr3_length: 15
v_call: TRBV11-2
j_call: TRBJ1-1
clone_size: many
cdr3_aa: CASNPRGSRGFEAFF
cdr3_nt: TGTGCCAGCAACCCACGAGGGTCCCGAGGTTTTGAAGCTTTCTTT

d_call: NA
cdr3_length: 13
v_call: TRBV6-6
j_call: TRBJ2-1
clone_size: NA
cdr3_aa: CASSSTRGGEQFF
cdr3_nt: TGTGCCAGCAGCAGTACTAGAGGTGGTGAGCAGTTCTTC

d_call: NA
cdr3_length: 16
v_call: TRBV21-1
j_call: TRBJ2-7
clone_size: NA
cdr3_aa: CASSKKLAPSSYEQYF
cdr3_nt: TGTGCCAGCAGCAAAAAACTAGCGCCAAGCTCCTACGAGCAGTACTTC

d_call: NA
cdr3_length: 13
v_call: TRBV10-3
j_call: TRBJ2-7
clone_size: NA
cdr3_aa: CAIGDTGSYEQYF
cdr3_nt: TGTGCCATCGGGGACACCGGGTCCTACGAGCAGTACTTC

d_call: NA
cdr3_length: 13
v_call: TRBV20-1
j_call: TRBJ1-5
clone_size: few
cdr3_aa: CSAHSTADQPQHF
cdr3_nt: TGCAGTGCCCATTCGACAGCGGATCAGCCCCAGCATTTT

d_call: NA
cdr3_length: 14
v_call: TRBV7-2
j_call: TRBJ1-1
clone_size: many
cdr3_aa: CASSLAYDRGEAFF
cdr3_nt: TGTGCCAGCAGCTTAGCGTATGATAGGGGTGAAGCTTTCTTT

d_call: NA
cdr3_length: 14
v_call: TRBV7-9
j_call: TRBJ2-1
clone_size: few
cdr3_aa: CASSSQGFSTGQFF
cdr3_nt: TGTGCCAGCAGCTCACAGGGATTTTCGACTGGGCAGTTCTTC

d_call: NA
cdr3_length: 15
v_call: TRBV7-3
j_call: TRBJ2-1
clone_size: many
cdr3_aa: CASSAQGGSSNEQFF
cdr3_nt: TGTGCCAGCAGCGCACAGGGAGGGAGTAGCAATGAGCAGTTCTTC

d_call: NA
cdr3_length: 15
v_call: TRBV20-1
j_call: TRBJ1-5
clone_size: NA
cdr3_aa: CSALQGSRLGVPQHF
cdr3_nt: TGCAGTGCGCTTCAGGGGTCGCGCCTGGGGGTCCCCCAGCATTTT

d_call: TRBD2
cdr3_length: 15
v_call: TRBV9
j_call: TRBJ2-1
clone_size: NA
cdr3_aa: CASSVRTSGSNEQFF
cdr3_nt: TGTGCCAGCAGCGTCCGGACTAGCGGATCCAATGAGCAGTTCTTC

d_call: TRBD1
cdr3_length: 16
v_call: TRBV7-9
j_call: TRBJ2-2
clone_size: few
cdr3_aa: CASSLMGQSTTGELFF
cdr3_nt: TGTGCCAGCAGCTTAATGGGACAGTCTACCACCGGGGAGCTGTTTTTT

d_call: NA
cdr3_length: 16
v_call: TRBV15
j_call: TRBJ1-4
clone_size: few
cdr3_aa: CATSMRGRTTNEKLFF
cdr3_nt: TGTGCCACCAGCATGCGAGGCCGAACAACTAATGAAAAACTGTTTTTT

d_call: TRBD1
cdr3_length: 13
v_call: TRBV20-1
j_call: TRBJ1-2
clone_size: NA
cdr3_aa: CSAGGGLVYGYTF
cdr3_nt: TGCAGTGCGGGAGGGGGCTTAGTATATGGCTACACCTTC

d_call: NA
cdr3_length: 13
v_call: TRBV5-1
j_call: TRBJ1-1
clone_size: few
cdr3_aa: CASSLTGMDEAFF
cdr3_nt: TGCGCCAGCAGCTTGACAGGGATGGATGAAGCTTTCTTT